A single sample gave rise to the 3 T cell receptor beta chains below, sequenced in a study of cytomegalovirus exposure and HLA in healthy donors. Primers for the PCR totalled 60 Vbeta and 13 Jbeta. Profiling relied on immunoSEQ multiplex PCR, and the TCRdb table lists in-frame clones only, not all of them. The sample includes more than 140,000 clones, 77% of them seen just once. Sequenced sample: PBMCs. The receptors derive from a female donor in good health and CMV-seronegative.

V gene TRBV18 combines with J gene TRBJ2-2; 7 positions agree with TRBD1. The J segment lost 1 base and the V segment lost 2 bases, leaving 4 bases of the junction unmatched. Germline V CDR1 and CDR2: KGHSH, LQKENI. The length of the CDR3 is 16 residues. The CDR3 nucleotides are TGTGCCAGCTCACCATACGGGACAGAGAACACCGGGGAGCTGTTTTTT. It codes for CASSPYGTENTGELFF.

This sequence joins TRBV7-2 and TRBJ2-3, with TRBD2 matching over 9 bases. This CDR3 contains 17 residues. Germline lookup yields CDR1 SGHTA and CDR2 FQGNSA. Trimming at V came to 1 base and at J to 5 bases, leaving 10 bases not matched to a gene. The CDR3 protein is CASSLGPGLAAGDTQYF. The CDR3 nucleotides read TGTGCCAGCAGCTTAGGGCCGGGACTAGCAGCGGGAGATACGCAGTATTTT.

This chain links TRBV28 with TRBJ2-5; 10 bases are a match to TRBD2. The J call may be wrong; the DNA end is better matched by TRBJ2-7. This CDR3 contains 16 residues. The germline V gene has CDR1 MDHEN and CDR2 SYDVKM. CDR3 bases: TGTGCCAGCAGTTTACCCCCTAGCGGGAGCTCCTACGAGCAGTACTTC. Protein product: CASSLPPSGSSYEQYF.